The sequence of this TCR beta chain was determined in a study of glioma-infiltrating T cells after dendritic cell vaccination. Study-wide results and limits: Patients with more pretreatment TILs had longer time to progression and survival.

The primer mix had 60 V beta and 13 J beta primers. Only in-frame clones appear in the TCRdb table, and some are missing; sequencing was by immunoSEQ multiplex PCR. The sample has about 73,000 clones, over 75% seen once. As to this clone: The antigen remains undetermined.

CDR3 length: 13 residues. Looked up from germline, CDR1 is LNHDA and CDR2 is SQIVND (reference sequence). The V segment lost 6 bases and the J segment 3 bases; nucleotides outside the gene matches: 5. This sequence joins TRBV19 and TRBJ2-7, with 7 nucleotides matching TRBD2. The input for sequencing was blood, taken before dendritic cell vaccination. The TCR sequence derives from a human donor with glioblastoma. The CDR3, as DNA: TGTGCCAGTAGCCGGGGGGAGTTCTACGAGCAGTACGTC. It codes for CASSRGEFYEQYV.